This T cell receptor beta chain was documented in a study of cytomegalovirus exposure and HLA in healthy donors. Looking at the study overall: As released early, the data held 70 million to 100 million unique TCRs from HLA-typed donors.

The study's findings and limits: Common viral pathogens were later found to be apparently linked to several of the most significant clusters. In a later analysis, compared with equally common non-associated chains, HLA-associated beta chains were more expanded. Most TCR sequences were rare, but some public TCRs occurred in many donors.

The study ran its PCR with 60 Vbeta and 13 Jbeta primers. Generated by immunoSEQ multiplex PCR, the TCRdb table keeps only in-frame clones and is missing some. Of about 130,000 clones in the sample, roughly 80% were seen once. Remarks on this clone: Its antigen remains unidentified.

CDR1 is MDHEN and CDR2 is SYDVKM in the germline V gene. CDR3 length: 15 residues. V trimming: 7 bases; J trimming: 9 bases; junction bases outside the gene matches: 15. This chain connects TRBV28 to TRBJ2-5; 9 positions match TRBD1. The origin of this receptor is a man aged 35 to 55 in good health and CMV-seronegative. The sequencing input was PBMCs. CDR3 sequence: CASIGTGITLVSQYF. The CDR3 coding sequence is TGTGCCAGCATCGGGACAGGGATCACATTGGTGTCCCAGTACTTC.